Presented here are 9 T cell receptor beta chains from one specimen sequenced in a study of blood T cell repertoires in COVID-19. Assay used: immunoSEQ multiplex PCR; TCRdb lists only in-frame clones, some missing. The profile covers tens of thousands of clones, with 82% appearing a single time and more than 2.5% taken by the ten largest. The sample taken for sequencing was peripheral blood. The receptor set was obtained from a woman aged 55-69 years with acute or convalescent COVID-19.

V usage is TRBV6-5 and J usage is TRBJ2-7, with 9 nucleotides matching TRBD2. The ends lost 2 bases at V and 2 bases at J; junction bases unmatched: 4. The CDR3 extends over 15 amino acids. CDR1 is MNHEY and CDR2 is SVGAGI in the germline V gene. The CDR3, as DNA: TGTGCCAGCAGTTACAGGCGGGGGGGGACCTACGAGCAGTACTTC. Its translation: CASSYRRGGTYEQYF.

Of note for this clone: Compared with germline, one end of the junction differs, possibly owing to a read error. V gene TRBV5-1 combines with J gene TRBJ1-1, with D tentatively TRBD1 (5 bases). The CDR3 extends over 17 amino acids. From germline, CDR1 is SGHRS and CDR2 YFSETQ. In nucleotides, the CDR3 is TGCGCCAGCAGCCCGCTTGGGCAGGGCCTCTCGAACACTGAAACTTTCTTT. Encoded protein: CASSPLGQGLSNTETFF.

J is TRBJ2-3 and V is TRBV7-2; no definite D call. The CDR3 length is 13 residues. Looked up from germline, CDR1 is SGHTA and CDR2 is FQGNSA. Between the trimmed V and J ends, which lost 1 base and 2 bases, there was a span of 4 bases. The CDR3 bases are TGTGCCAGCAGCTTAGGGCCCACAGATACGCAGTATTTT. Residues: CASSLGPTDTQYF.

This chain uses TRBV27 with TRBJ1-5; D is perhaps TRBD1 (5 bases). This CDR3 is built from 14 residues. CDR1 is MNHEY, CDR2 SMNVEV, per germline (reference sequence). Trimming removed 0 bases from V and 7 bases from J, with 10 bases in between. The CDR3 DNA sequence: TGTGCCAGCAGTTTATCGCAGGGAAGGCAGCCCCAGCATTTT. Protein sequence: CASSLSQGRQPQHF.

The V and J genes are TRBV5-1 and TRBJ2-3; 10 nucleotides agree with TRBD2. The CDR3 sequence is 18 residues long. Germline loops: CDR1 SGHRS, CDR2 YFSETQ. J was trimmed by 0 bases and V by 0 bases; bases with no gene match: 7. The CDR3 nucleotides read TGCGCCAGCAGCTTGGGTCTAGCGGGGGTCCTTAGCACAGATACGCAGTATTTT. Translation: CASSLGLAGVLSTDTQYF.

The CDR3 protein is CASSWAPSGRRADTQYF. The CDR3 coding sequence is TGCGCCAGCAGCTGGGCCCCTAGCGGGAGGCGCGCAGATACGCAGTATTTT. This rearrangement joins TRBV5-1 to TRBJ2-3; 11 bases agree with TRBD2. This CDR3 is 17 amino acids long. After removal of 3 bases from V and 4 bases from J, the junction contained 10 bases not matched to a gene. CDR1 and CDR2 (germline): SGHRS, YFSETQ.

The rearrangement joins TRBV3-1 (or the pseudogene TRBV3-2) to TRBJ1-1; D call uncertain. Looked up from germline, CDR1 is LGHDT and CDR2 is YNNKEL (reference sequence). This CDR3 spans 12 amino acids. With 2 bases removed from V and 7 bases from J, the gap between germline ends came to 8 bases. For the CDR3, the DNA is TGTGCCAGCAGCCAACTCACCGGTGAAGCTTTCTTT. It encodes CASSQLTGEAFF.

The J gene is TRBJ1-1, the V gene TRBV9; D might be TRBD1 (6 bases). The V gene lost 1 base and the J gene lost 4 bases, with 11 bases spanning the gap. CDR1 and CDR2 from the germline V gene are SGDLS and YYNGEE. The CDR3 length is 14 residues. The CDR3 DNA reads TGTGCCAGCAGCGTAAAGGGGGTTGGCACTGAAGCTTTCTTT. Protein sequence: CASSVKGVGTEAFF.

The V call is TRBV28, the J call TRBJ1-2, with D possibly TRBD1 on 5 matching bases. V was pared by 5 bases and J by 2 bases, with 9 bases between. This CDR3 is built from 13 residues. CDR1 is MDHEN and CDR2 is SYDVKM in the germline V gene. CDR3 sequence (DNA): TGTGCCAGCAGTATGGGGCAGAACTATGGCTACACCTTC. Its translation is CASSMGQNYGYTF.